This is a list of T cell receptor beta chains from one sample in a study of T cell clusters in autoimmune cytopenias. TCRdb reprocessed the multiplex PCR reads, keeping one entry per CDR3 protein, no DNA. This sample's clone table lists 6,000 to 7,500 distinct CDR3 sequences. A further study also used this sample, focusing on T cell repertoires in aging, cancer and after chemotherapy.

The sequencing sample was made of peripheral blood. These receptors came from a human donor in good health. Both conserved end residues are part of each CDR3. The listing skips clone size in some rows; elsewhere it reads once, few, many or a size class.

abundance | j_gene | len | v_gene | CDR3aa
- | TRBJ1-3 | 17 | TRBV20-1 | CSASGGAGQGTGNTIYF
medium-sized | TRBJ2-5 | 18 | TRBV12-3/TRBV12-4 | CASRPGLGGEWGQETQYF
- | TRBJ1-1 | 11 | TRBV6-2/TRBV6-3 | CASSLNRKAFF
- | TRBJ1-4 | 12 | TRBV12-3/TRBV12-4 | CASGTGAGKLFF
medium-sized | TRBJ2-2 | 15 | TRBV19 | CASNGQGANTGELFF
- | TRBJ1-1 | 11 | TRBV5-6 | CASSLYGEAFF
medium-sized | TRBJ2-1 | 15 | TRBV19 | CASSVGASSYNEQFF
medium-sized | TRBJ2-7 | 12 | TRBV27 | CASSLSTYEQYF
medium-sized | TRBJ2-1 | 16 | TRBV5-6 | CASSPGFGSSYNEQFF
medium-sized | TRBJ2-3 | 15 | TRBV27 | CASSLQSRGPDTQYF
- | TRBJ2-7 | 14 | TRBV4-2 | CASSQGQGTYEQYF
- | TRBJ1-1 | 15 | TRBV20-1 | CSASGTGRGTTEAFF
- | TRBJ2-1 | 15 | TRBV5-1 | CASSPSGQNYNEQFF
medium-sized | TRBJ1-2 | 13 | TRBV5-4 | CASSFDSNYGYTF
- | TRBJ2-7 | 14 | TRBV6-2/TRBV6-3 | CASSLAGSSYEQYF
- | TRBJ2-7 | 15 | TRBV27 | CASSPEGGASGEQYF
- | TRBJ1-6 | 17 | TRBV5-1 | CASSLVGSSHVNSPLHF
- | TRBJ2-1 | 15 | TRBV11-1 | CASSLEPVLYNEQFF
medium-sized | TRBJ2-3 | 15 | TRBV12-3/TRBV12-4 | CASSLARQGADTQYF
- | TRBJ2-5 | 16 | TRBV7-6 | CASSLGTGQNQETQYF
- | TRBJ2-7 | 14 | TRBV7-4 | CARSQGLAGHEQYF
medium-sized | TRBJ1-1 | 11 | TRBV29-1 | CSVEGGTEAFF
- | TRBJ1-2 | 12 | TRBV7-6 | CASSSTLYGYTF
- | TRBJ2-1 | 16 | TRBV20-1 | CSAVHFSGRENNEQFF
- | TRBJ2-7 | 14 | TRBV20-1 | CSAPGGGNGYEQYF
- | TRBJ2-5 | 14 | TRBV7-2 | CASSLAGLPETQYF
- | TRBJ1-2 | 13 | TRBV7-9 | CASSLPGSYGYTF
medium-sized | TRBJ2-1 | 15 | TRBV6-4 | CASMREALAGYEQFF
medium-sized | TRBJ1-3 | 14 | TRBV5-5 | CASSSSLSGNTIYF
- | TRBJ1-1 | 15 | TRBV7-9 | CASSFPQGSDTEAFF
medium-sized | TRBJ2-7 | 13 | TRBV6-2/TRBV6-3 | CASRDWTSYEQYF
- | TRBJ1-1 | 12 | TRBV11-2 | CASSFHNTEAFF
medium-sized | TRBJ1-4 | 14 | TRBV12-3/TRBV12-4 | CASTPRASNEKLFF
- | TRBJ1-2 | 18 | TRBV5-1 | CASSLGWGQGQPNYGYTF
- | TRBJ1-6 | 14 | TRBV18 | CASSPGTGRTVLHF
medium-sized | TRBJ2-7 | 16 | TRBV6-5 | CASSSWDRARIHEQYF
medium-sized | TRBJ1-2 | 12 | TRBV19 | CASSRYNYGYTF
medium-sized | TRBJ1-5 | 12 | TRBV6-2/TRBV6-3 | CASSYVGQPQHF
medium-sized | TRBJ1-2 | 14 | TRBV6-5 | CASRADRGVYGYTF
medium-sized | TRBJ2-1 | 19 | TRBV19 | CASSIVSGGAGRGYNEQFF